These T cell receptor beta chains were read from a single sample in a study of blood T cells in healthy people across ages. TCRdb fed the 5' RACE reads into MiXCR, producing one record per CDR3 protein. The sample holds roughly 700,000 distinct CDR3 sequences, over 45% seen once. Material for sequencing was blood. These receptors all stem from an older woman in good health. CDR3s include the opening cysteine and the closing phenylalanine or tryptophan. D genes are given only for firm matches. Clone sizes are given selectively: once, few, many, or a class where the clone is expanded.

clone_size: few
v_call: TRBV7-2
cdr3_length: 15
d_call: TRBD1
j_call: TRBJ2-1
cdr3_aa: CASSRPGQPLLMQFF
cdr3_nt: TGTGCCAGCAGCCGTCCGGGACAGCCACTATTAATGCAGTTCTTC

clone_size: once
v_call: TRBV28
cdr3_length: 14
d_call: TRBD2
j_call: TRBJ2-7
cdr3_aa: CASQRAGGRGEQYF
cdr3_nt: TGTGCCAGCCAACGCGCGGGAGGGCGTGGCGAGCAGTACTTC

clone_size: few
v_call: TRBV29-1
cdr3_length: 11
d_call: NA
j_call: TRBJ2-7
cdr3_aa: CSVAAGGEQYF
cdr3_nt: TGCAGCGTTGCGGCCGGAGGCGAGCAGTACTTC

clone_size: NA
v_call: TRBV7-2
cdr3_length: 15
d_call: NA
j_call: TRBJ2-7
cdr3_aa: CASTLIGRAKYEQYF
cdr3_nt: TGTGCCAGCACCCTCATAGGACGGGCTAAGTACGAGCAGTACTTC

clone_size: NA
v_call: TRBV9
cdr3_length: 12
d_call: TRBD2
j_call: TRBJ2-1
cdr3_aa: CASSAREGERFF
cdr3_nt: TGTGCCAGCAGCGCCCGGGAGGGTGAGCGGTTCTTC

clone_size: NA
v_call: TRBV28
cdr3_length: 14
d_call: TRBD2
j_call: TRBJ2-7
cdr3_aa: CASSNGLASYEQYF
cdr3_nt: TGTGCCAGCAGTAACGGACTAGCCTCCTACGAGCAGTACTTC

clone_size: NA
v_call: TRBV7-6
cdr3_length: 15
d_call: TRBD2
j_call: TRBJ2-3
cdr3_aa: CASSLGLVGTDTQYF
cdr3_nt: TGTGCCAGCAGCCTGGGACTAGTTGGCACAGATACGCAGTATTTT

clone_size: NA
v_call: TRBV12-5
cdr3_length: 11
d_call: NA
j_call: TRBJ2-1
cdr3_aa: CASGWYNEQFF
cdr3_nt: TGTGCTAGTGGTTGGTACAATGAGCAGTTCTTC

clone_size: NA
v_call: TRBV7-9
cdr3_length: 19
d_call: TRBD1
j_call: TRBJ1-4
cdr3_aa: CASSLGDSQMGSTNEKLFF
cdr3_nt: TGTGCCAGCAGCCTGGGGGACAGCCAAATGGGGTCAACTAATGAAAAACTGTTTTTT

clone_size: NA
v_call: TRBV6-2/TRBV6-3
cdr3_length: 14
d_call: NA
j_call: TRBJ2-6
cdr3_aa: CASGVRGGANVLTF
cdr3_nt: TGTGCCAGCGGAGTTAGAGGTGGGGCCAACGTCCTGACTTTC

clone_size: NA
v_call: TRBV29-1
cdr3_length: 14
d_call: TRBD2
j_call: TRBJ2-3
cdr3_aa: CSVGRAGAGDTQYF
cdr3_nt: TGCAGCGTTGGTCGAGCGGGAGCTGGGGATACGCAGTATTTT